The 31 T cell receptor beta chains reported below all come from one sample, sequenced in a study of beta chain features in type 1 diabetes. The authors reverse transcribed all of the isolated RNA, so sequencing captured expressed TCRB transcripts. Using immunoSEQ multiplex PCR, the repertoire was profiled, and TCRdb retains in-frame clones only, with some absent. Of 250,000 to 400,000 clones in the sample, around 15% were seen once. The source material was central memory CD4+ T cells from blood. The receptors were sampled from a man aged 30 to 39 in good health.

This clone came up a few times. CDR3 nucleotide sequence: TGTGCCAGCAGTGTTCGTCGAGGTCCCTCGAAGGACGAGCAGTACGTC. This encodes CASSVRRGPSKDEQYV. The chain is built from TRBV27 and TRBJ2-7; unclear D gene. Trimming took 5 bases from V and 5 from J, leaving 22 bases between them. CDR1 and CDR2 (germline): MNHEY, SMNVEV (reference sequence). This CDR3 is built from 16 residues.

This clone came up a few times. V usage is TRBV7-2 and J usage is TRBJ2-3, with 9 bases aligning to TRBD1. This CDR3 has 15 residues. The germline gives CDR1 SGHTA, CDR2 FQGNSA. Trimming at V came to 3 bases and at J to 2 bases, leaving 3 bases not matched to a gene. The CDR3, as DNA: TGTGCCAGCAGCTTTGACAGGGGGTTCACAGATACGCAGTATTTT. It translates to CASSFDRGFTDTQYF.

This clone was observed a handful of times. The CDR3 loop reads CASSYSILGGRAAFF. The DNA of the CDR3 is TGTGCCAGCAGTTACTCGATACTAGGGGGCCGAGCAGCTTTCTTT. The gene calls are TRBV6-5 and TRBJ1-1; 7 bases align to TRBD1. Germline CDR1 MNHEY, CDR2 SVGAGI. This CDR3 is 15 amino acids long. V was clipped by 0 bases and J by 10 bases; unmatched bases: 11.

This clone was counted only a few times. J is TRBJ1-1 and V is TRBV4-1; D is unresolved. The germline V and J ends were trimmed by 1 base and 3 bases, with 6 bases remaining between them. The CDR3 loop spans 13 amino acids. Germline V gives CDR1 MGHRA, CDR2 YSYEKL. The CDR3 sequence is CASSQVMDTEAFF. DNA of the CDR3: TGCGCCAGCAGCCAAGTCATGGACACTGAAGCTTTCTTT.

This sequence joins TRBV28 and TRBJ2-3; 7 bases are a match to TRBD1. This CDR3 has 14 amino acids. Trimming at V came to 4 bases and at J to 5 bases, leaving 6 bases not matched to a gene. CDR1 and CDR2 (germline): MDHEN, SYDVKM. The CDR3 DNA is TGTGCCAGCAGTTCCACGGCAGGGGGAGATACGCAGTATTTT. Translated: CASSSTAGGDTQYF.

V gene TRBV4-2 combines with J gene TRBJ2-1, with 8 bases fitting TRBD2. The length of the CDR3 is 17 residues. In germline, CDR1 is LGHNA, CDR2 YNFKEQ. After removal of 4 bases from V and 0 bases from J, the junction contained 8 bases not matched to a gene. The CDR3 nucleotides are TGTGCCAGCAGCCGGCGGGAGGAGGGGCCCTCCTACAATGAGCAGTTCTTC. It yields the protein CASSRREEGPSYNEQFF.

The rearrangement uses TRBV7-8 and TRBJ2-3; D ambiguous. Trimming pared 4 bases from V and 4 bases from J, leaving 12 bases between. Germline CDR1 and CDR2: SGHVS and FQNEAQ. The CDR3 totals 14 residues. In DNA form, the CDR3 reads TGTGCCAGCAGCTCACGCAGATCCGCAGATACGCAGTATTTT. Amino acids: CASSSRRSADTQYF.

In its sample, this clone was seen a few times. This sequence joins TRBV6-5 and TRBJ1-2, with D uncertain. Trimming took off 6 bases at V and 4 bases at J, with 9 bases between the two ends. CDR1 MNHEY and CDR2 SVGAGI come from the germline V gene. This CDR3 region has 12 residues. The CDR3 loop is CASRESSYGYTF. CDR3 in DNA: TGTGCCAGCAGGGAATCTTCCTATGGCTACACCTTC.

The V gene is TRBV7-9, the J gene TRBJ2-1; possibly TRBD1 or TRBD2 for D (7 bases each). V was pared by 5 bases and J by 4 bases, with 21 bases between. This CDR3 has 17 residues. Germline CDR1 reads SEHNR; CDR2 reads FQNEAQ (reference sequence). The CDR3 coding sequence is TGTGCCAGCAGCCGCTTAGCGGGCGGGACAGCGTACAATGAGCAGTTCTTC. The encoded protein is CASSRLAGGTAYNEQFF. Together with reference TRBV7-9 and TRBJ2-1, the CDR3 gives the full variable domain: DTGVSQNPRHKITKRGQNVTFRCDPISEHNRLYWYRQTLGQGPEFLTYFQNEAQLEKSRLLSDRFSAERPKGSFSTLEIQRTEQGDSAMYLCASSRLAGGTAYNEQFFGPGTRLTVL.

The V gene is TRBV6-5, the J gene TRBJ1-1, with a possible D match to TRBD1 (5 bases). V lost 6 bases and J lost 8, with 10 bases in between. The length of the CDR3 is 11 residues. Germline V gene sequence: CDR1 MNHEY, CDR2 SVGAGI. CDR3 protein: CASSRQGEAFF. The CDR3 DNA reads TGTGCCAGCAGCCGTCAGGGCGAAGCTTTCTTT.

V usage is TRBV7-2 and J usage is TRBJ2-7; unclear D gene. The V gene's germline CDR1 is SGHTA and CDR2 FQGNSA. The CDR3 has 13 amino acids. Trimming stripped 1 base from V and 2 bases from J, with 6 bases between. The DNA for the CDR3 is TGTGCCAGCAGCTTAGACCTACCCTACGAGCAGTACGTC. Translation: CASSLDLPYEQYV.

In this sample, this clone turned up a few times. The rearrangement joins TRBV2 to TRBJ2-7; tentative D call: TRBD2 (6 bases). Trimming cost V 7 bases and J 5 bases, with 21 bases left between them. Germline V gene data show CDR1 as SNHLY and CDR2 as FYNNEI. The CDR3 consists of 15 residues. The CDR3 here is CASIDTSPGYNEQYF. Written as DNA, the CDR3 is TGTGCCAGCATTGATACTAGCCCCGGATATAACGAGCAGTACTTC. Combining the CDR3 with reference TRBV2 and TRBJ2-7 gives the whole variable domain EPEVTQTPSHQVTQMGQEVILRCVPISNHLYFYWYRQILGQKVEFLVSFYNNEISEKSEIFDDQFSVERPDGSNFTLKIRSTKLEDSAMYFCASIDTSPGYNEQYFGPGTRLTVT.

Only a few counts were recorded for this clone. The chain joins TRBV20-1 to TRBJ2-3; D is undetermined. Trimming pared 3 bases from V and 4 bases from J, leaving 5 bases between. The CDR3 consists of 11 residues. Germline values: CDR1 DFQATT, CDR2 SNEGSKA (reference sequence). In DNA, the CDR3 is TGCAGTGCTAGTCACTCAGATACGCAGTATTTT. Translated: CSASHSDTQYF.

This clone has only a few counts. The rearrangement uses TRBV5-1 and TRBJ2-1; 11 bases fit TRBD2. This CDR3 contains 16 residues. Trimming took 0 bases from V and 10 from J; bases not matched to a gene: 9. Germline CDR1 SGHRS, CDR2 YFSETQ. CDR3 DNA: TGCGCCAGCAGCTTGGGTGATCTAGCGGGAGGCCGGGAGCAGTTCTTC. Its protein is CASSLGDLAGGREQFF.

The chain links TRBV6-6 to TRBJ2-1, with 12 bases aligning to TRBD2. Germline lookup yields CDR1 MNHNY and CDR2 SVGAGI (reference sequence). CDR3 length: 15 residues. The V gene end was trimmed by 0 bases and the J gene end by 7 bases; junction bases not matched to a gene: 1. CDR3 residues: CASSYSTSGRNEQFF. The CDR3 DNA is TGTGCCAGCAGTTACTCAACTAGCGGGAGGAATGAGCAGTTCTTC.

The CDR3: CASSLLSQETQYF. The CDR3 DNA follows: TGTGCCAGCAGTTTACTCAGCCAAGAGACCCAGTACTTC. The chain is built from TRBV6-6 and TRBJ2-5; D unclear. CDR1 is MNHNY, CDR2 SVGAGI, per germline (reference sequence). Trimming took off 4 bases at V and 1 base at J, with 7 bases between the two ends. CDR3 size: 13 residues.

This clone was recorded a few times. V usage is TRBV30 and J usage is TRBJ1-2, with TRBD1 as a possible D gene (5 bases). This CDR3 has 15 amino acids. V lost 5 bases, J lost 4 bases, and 20 bases lay in between. CDR1 and CDR2 (germline): GTSNPN, SVGIG (reference sequence). The CDR3 bases are TGTGCCTGGTCGGTGGGTGCAGGGTCCCCCTATGGCTACACCTTC. Its protein is CAWSVGAGSPYGYTF.

This chain uses TRBV5-1 with TRBJ2-5; no reliable D call. The CDR3 contains 14 residues. V was trimmed by 2 bases and J by 2 bases, leaving 10 bases between them. Germline loops: CDR1 SGHRS, CDR2 YFSETQ. For the CDR3, the DNA is TGCGCCAGCAGCTTAGCAGGAATACAAGAGACCCAGTACTTC. This codes for CASSLAGIQETQYF.

The chain combines TRBV6-9 with TRBJ1-6, with no clear D. The V end lost 0 bases, the J end lost 8 bases, and 14 bases lay between the germline ends. The CDR3 is 16 amino acids. Germline values: CDR1 MNHGY, CDR2 SVAAGI. The chain's CDR3 is CASSYSSLGGDSPLHF. CDR3 nucleotides: TGTGCCAGCAGTTATTCCTCTCTTGGCGGGGATTCACCCCTCCACTTT.

The chain couples TRBV7-3 to TRBJ2-3; 9 nucleotides match TRBD2. The CDR3 is 14 residues long. Germline V gene data show CDR1 as SGHTA and CDR2 as FQGTGA. V shed 5 bases and J 12 bases; nucleotides not matched to a gene: 12. Here the CDR3 reads CASSLTIAGAGQYF. In nucleotides, the CDR3 is TGTGCCAGCAGCCTCACGATAGCGGGAGCTGGCCAGTATTTT.

The chain recombines TRBV11-3 with TRBJ2-7; 7 bases align to TRBD1. The CDR3 consists of 15 residues. Per the germline V gene, CDR1 is SGHNT and CDR2 is YENEEA. V was clipped by 8 bases and J by 4 bases; unmatched bases: 14. In DNA, the CDR3 is TGTGCCAGCGAGCCCCGGGACAGACCATTTTACGAGCAGTACGTC. This codes for CASEPRDRPFYEQYV.

This clone was seen a handful of times. This chain uses TRBV27 with TRBJ2-7; tentatively, D is TRBD1 (6 bases). V dropped 8 bases and J dropped 0 bases, with 11 bases sitting between them. Germline CDR1 MNHEY, CDR2 SMNVEV (reference sequence). The CDR3 spans 13 residues. In DNA form, the CDR3 reads TGTGCCAGCGGGGGCAAGGCCTCCTACGAGCAGTACTTC. Translating it yields CASGGKASYEQYF.

This clone came up many times. The V and J genes are TRBV27 and TRBJ2-1; D gene uncertain. CDR1 is MNHEY and CDR2 is SMNVEV in the germline V gene (reference sequence). V was clipped by 8 bases and J by 0 bases, with 11 bases between them. CDR3 length: 14 residues. CDR3 in amino acids: CASGSLSSYNEQFF. The CDR3 nucleotides read TGTGCCAGCGGTTCACTGAGCTCCTACAATGAGCAGTTCTTC.

The V call is TRBV6-1, the J call TRBJ2-7, with TRBD2 as a possible D gene (6 bases). This CDR3 comprises 14 residues. Germline lookup yields CDR1 MNHNS and CDR2 SASEGT. V was pared by 6 bases and J by 0 bases, with 12 bases between. The CDR3 loop is CASRSSASSYEQYV. The CDR3 DNA reads as TGTGCCAGCAGGTCTAGCGCGAGCTCCTACGAGCAGTACGTC.

The chain uses TRBV7-2 and TRBJ1-2; D is undetermined. Trimming removed 2 bases at V and 5 bases at J, with 6 bases between. The CDR3 runs to 12 residues. The germline CDR1 and CDR2 sequences are SGHTA and FQGNSA. Here the CDR3 DNA reads TGTGCCAGCAGCTTACGAGTGTATGGCTACACCTTC. Translating it yields CASSLRVYGYTF.

With regard to this clone: This same CDR3 is encoded by further DNA sequences in the sample. The chain couples TRBV20-1 to TRBJ2-5; no clear D. The germline CDR1 and CDR2 sequences are DFQATT and SNEGSKA (reference sequence). CDR3 length: 10 residues. Trimming left V 6 bases short and J 5 bases short, with 7 bases between. CDR3 bases: TGCAGTGCGGGTACCGAGACCCAGTACTTC. Its translation: CSAGTETQYF.

This clone showed up many times. Other DNA sequences from this sample encode an identical CDR3 as well. The chain couples TRBV27 to TRBJ1-1; the match to TRBD1 covers 7 bases. CDR1 is MNHEY and CDR2 is SMNVEV in the germline V gene (reference sequence). Trimming cost V 2 bases and J 4 bases; bases outside gene matches: 4. The CDR3 contains 14 residues. This CDR3 is CASSLTRGSTEAFF. CDR3 nucleotide sequence: TGTGCCAGCAGTTTAACCAGGGGGTCCACTGAAGCTTTCTTT.

This clone was detected many times. Here the CDR3 DNA reads TGCGCCAGCAGCCGGGAGATCTACAATGAGCAGTTCTTC. Its protein is CASSREIYNEQFF. The chain recombines TRBV4-3 with TRBJ2-1; TRBD2 is a possible D gene (5 bases). This CDR3 comprises 13 residues. The V gene lost 4 bases and the J gene lost 3 bases, with 7 bases spanning the gap. Looked up from germline, CDR1 is LGHNA and CDR2 is YSLEER.

There are many counts of this clone. The chain carries TRBV6-6 and TRBJ1-5; TRBD1 aligns across 10 bases. V trimming: 7 bases; J trimming: 3 bases; junction bases outside the gene matches: 3. Germline lookup yields CDR1 MNHNY and CDR2 SVGAGI (reference sequence). The CDR3 loop spans 14 amino acids. The chain's CDR3 is CASTDRGPNQPQHF. The CDR3, as DNA: TGTGCCAGCACCGACAGGGGGCCCAATCAGCCCCAGCATTTT.

The chain recombines TRBV7-2 with TRBJ1-6; 8 nucleotides agree with TRBD1. Unmatched junction bases numbered 3, after V lost 5 bases and J lost 6 bases. Germline CDR1 SGHTA, CDR2 FQGNSA. The length of the CDR3 is 14 residues. This CDR3 is CASSTDRGNSPLHF. The CDR3 bases are TGTGCCAGCAGCACAGACAGGGGTAATTCACCCCTCCACTTT.

This clone came up a few times. The chain combines TRBV19 with TRBJ2-2, with TRBD2 matching over 8 bases. CDR1 is LNHDA, CDR2 SQIVND, per germline (reference sequence). The CDR3 is 18 amino acids. J lost 0 bases, V lost 7 bases, and 13 bases had no gene match. CDR3 loop: CASTLFGGLAPNTGELFF. The CDR3 nucleotides are TGTGCCAGTACCCTATTTGGAGGACTAGCTCCGAACACCGGGGAGCTGTTTTTT. The full variable domain, completed using reference TRBV19 and TRBJ2-2, is DGGITQSPKYLFRKEGQNVTLSCEQNLNHDAMYWYRQDPGQGLRLIYYSQIVNDFQKGDIAEGYSVSREKKESFPLTVTSAQKNPTAFYLCASTLFGGLAPNTGELFFGEGSRLTVL.